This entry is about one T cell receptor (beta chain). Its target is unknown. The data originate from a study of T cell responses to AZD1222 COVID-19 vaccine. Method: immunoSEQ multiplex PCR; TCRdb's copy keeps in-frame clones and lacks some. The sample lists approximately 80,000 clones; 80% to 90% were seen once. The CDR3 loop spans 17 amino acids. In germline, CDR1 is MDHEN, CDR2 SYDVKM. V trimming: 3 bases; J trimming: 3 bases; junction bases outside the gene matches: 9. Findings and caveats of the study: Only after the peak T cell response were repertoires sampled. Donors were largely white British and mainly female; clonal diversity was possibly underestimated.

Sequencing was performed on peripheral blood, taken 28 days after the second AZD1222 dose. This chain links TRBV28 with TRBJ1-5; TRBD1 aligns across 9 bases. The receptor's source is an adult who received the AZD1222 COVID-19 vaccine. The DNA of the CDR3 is TGTGCCAGCAGTTTTGTTTTGGGACAGGGTTTCAATCAGCCCCAGCATTTT. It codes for CASSFVLGQGFNQPQHF.